Presented here are 18 T cell receptor beta chains from one specimen sequenced in a study of STAT5B mutations in CD4+ large granular lymphocyte leukemia. The method was immunoSEQ multiplex PCR; TCRdb's version includes in-frame clones alone and lacks a portion of them. The sample lists around 21,000 clones, over 70% occurring once. What was sequenced was CD4+ T cells from blood buffy coats. Receptor source: a human donor in good health.

This clone appeared a few times. This chain uses TRBV6-1 with TRBJ1-2; possibly TRBD1 for D (5 bases). Germline V gene lookup returns CDR1 MNHNS and CDR2 SASEGT. V was cut by 7 bases and J by 4 bases, with 16 bases left in between. The CDR3 totals 14 residues. The CDR3 loop is CASTGWREGYGYTF. CDR3 nucleotide sequence: TGTGCCAGCACAGGGTGGAGGGAGGGCTATGGCTACACCTTC.

A single count supports this clone. This chain joins TRBV7-6 and TRBJ2-1; the match to TRBD1 covers 7 bases. CDR3 length equals 16 residues. V dropped 6 bases and J dropped 0; count of bases not matched to a gene: 8. Germline V gene sequence: CDR1 SGHVS, CDR2 FNYEAQ. CDR3 DNA: TGTGCCAGCAGTCGGGACAGCGGAGGCTCCTACAATGAGCAGTTCTTC. This gives the protein CASSRDSGGSYNEQFF.

CDR3 in amino acids: CASSWGTGKDTQYF. CDR3 bases: TGCGCCAGCAGCTGGGGGACAGGCAAAGATACGCAGTATTTT. V and J are TRBV5-1 and TRBJ2-3; 8 bases map to TRBD1. CDR1 is SGHRS and CDR2 is YFSETQ in the germline V gene. J lost 5 bases, V lost 3 bases, and 5 bases had no gene match. CDR3 length: 14 amino acids.

The sample holds a few counts of this clone. V and J are TRBV4-1 and TRBJ1-1, with D perhaps matching TRBD1 (6 bases). V lost 0 bases and J lost 7, with 9 bases in between. The CDR3 totals 13 residues. Germline V gene lookup returns CDR1 MGHRA and CDR2 YSYEKL. CDR3: CASSQEEGGEAFF. The CDR3 DNA is TGCGCCAGCAGCCAAGAAGAGGGGGGTGAAGCTTTCTTT.

The chain is built from TRBV11-3 and TRBJ1-1; the D gene is possibly TRBD1 (6 bases). The germline V and J ends were trimmed by 4 bases and 7 bases, with 13 bases remaining between them. The germline V gene has CDR1 SGHNT and CDR2 YENEEA. The CDR3 covers 13 residues. This CDR3 reads CASSYSGELEAFF. The CDR3 DNA follows: TGTGCCAGCAGCTATTCAGGGGAGCTTGAAGCTTTCTTT.

The chain couples TRBV9 to TRBJ2-3; the match to TRBD2 covers 8 bases. With V trimmed by 0 bases and J by 11 bases, 14 bases remained unmatched. The CDR3 contains 16 residues. Germline-derived CDR1 and CDR2 are SGDLS and YYNGEE. The CDR3 is CASSVGGTSGNNGQYF. The CDR3 DNA reads as TGTGCCAGCAGCGTAGGGGGGACTAGTGGTAATAATGGGCAGTATTTT.

The V and J genes are TRBV5-1 and TRBJ2-3; 8 nucleotides match TRBD2. Germline trimming cut 1 base from V and 2 bases from J; bases unmatched to any gene: 6. This CDR3 has 16 residues. Germline assignment: CDR1 SGHRS and CDR2 YFSETQ. The CDR3 sequence is CASSLRAGDLTDTQYF. CDR3 nucleotide sequence: TGCGCCAGCAGCTTGCGAGCGGGAGACCTCACAGATACGCAGTATTTT.

Notes on this clone: At one of its ends the junction is not consistent with the germline gene, which may arise from a read error. Distinct nucleotide sequences in the sample also encode this CDR3. V and J are TRBV7-7 and TRBJ2-7, with 8 positions matching TRBD1. The germline V gene encodes CDR1 SSHAT and CDR2 FNYEAQ (reference sequence). The CDR3 is made up of 13 amino acids. The CDR3, as DNA: TGCGCTAGCAGCCCAGACAGGGGTGAAGAGCAGTACTTC. It is translated as CASSPDRGEEQYF.

The chain recombines TRBV5-4 with TRBJ2-3, with 7 bases aligning to TRBD1. This CDR3 has 17 amino acids. CDR1 and CDR2 (germline): SGHNT, YYREEE (reference sequence). With 3 bases clipped from V and 5 bases from J, the junction kept 15 bases outside the gene matches. CDR3 sequence: CASSSPRDSKRRDTQYF. As DNA, the CDR3 is TGTGCCAGCAGCTCACCCCGGGACAGCAAGAGGAGAGATACGCAGTATTTT.

This chain uses TRBV7-6 with TRBJ2-1; D is perhaps TRBD1 (5 bases). The CDR3 consists of 12 residues. CDR1 is SGHVS, CDR2 FNYEAQ, per germline. Trimming left V 4 bases short and J 9 bases short, with 10 bases between. DNA for the CDR3: TGTGCCAGCAGCTCCACCCAGGGTGAGCAGTTCTTC. The encoded protein is CASSSTQGEQFF.

This sequence joins TRBV5-1 and TRBJ2-5; 8 nucleotides agree with TRBD2. The J call may be wrong; the DNA end is better matched by TRBJ2-7. The germline CDR1 and CDR2 sequences are SGHRS and YFSETQ. The CDR3 is made up of 14 amino acids. The CDR3 sequence is CASATTSGSYEQYF. The CDR3 DNA reads as TGCGCCAGCGCTACCACTAGCGGCTCCTACGAGCAGTACTTC.

The chain employs TRBV6-5 and TRBJ2-2, with 11 bases matching TRBD1. The V gene end was trimmed by 6 bases and the J gene end by 6 bases; junction bases not matched to a gene: 6. The germline CDR1 and CDR2 sequences are MNHEY and SVGAGI. CDR3 length: 15 residues. CDR3 coding DNA: TGTGCCAGCAGACCGGGACAGGGGGTACCCGGGGAGCTGTTTTTT. It codes for CASRPGQGVPGELFF.

The V and J genes are TRBV11-2 and TRBJ2-7; D is ambiguous. The germline V and J ends were trimmed by 2 bases and 3 bases, with 2 bases remaining between them. The CDR3 spans 11 residues. Germline lookup yields CDR1 SGHAT and CDR2 FQNNGV. The CDR3 here is CASSLRYEQYF. As DNA, the CDR3 is TGTGCCAGCAGCTTACGCTACGAGCAGTACTTC.

The chain recombines TRBV10-2 with TRBJ1-5, with TRBD1 matching 9 bases. CDR3 length: 14 residues. In germline, CDR1 is WSHSY, CDR2 SAAADI. V lost 6 bases and J lost 6; bases outside the gene matches: 6. CDR3 loop: CASSETGGGQPQHF. The CDR3 region has the DNA TGCGCCAGCAGCGAAACAGGGGGCGGTCAGCCCCAGCATTTT.

J is TRBJ2-1 and V is TRBV29-1; no reliable D call. The CDR3 spans 15 residues. Per germline, CDR1 SQVTM and CDR2 ANQGSEA. Trimming took off 2 bases at V and 6 bases at J, with 17 bases between the two ends. The DNA for the CDR3 is TGCAGCGTTGAACCTGCCGAGAGGTTAGGCAATGAGCAGTTCTTC. It encodes CSVEPAERLGNEQFF.

In this sample, this clone turned up once. This rearrangement joins TRBV19 to TRBJ1-4, with D tentatively TRBD1 (6 bases). Germline V gene sequence: CDR1 LNHDA, CDR2 SQIVND (reference sequence). The V and J ends lost 1 base and 0 bases respectively, with 9 bases between them. The CDR3 is 16 residues long. CDR3 in DNA: TGTGCCAGTAGTATAGGGGGGGCTGCAACTAATGAAAAACTGTTTTTT. It yields the protein CASSIGGAATNEKLFF.

This clone is a singleton in its sample. V is TRBV5-6 and J is TRBJ1-5; TRBD1 agrees at 7 bases. Germline trimming cut 3 bases from V and 3 bases from J; bases unmatched to any gene: 9. CDR3 length: 16 residues. Germline V lookup: CDR1 SGHDT, CDR2 YYEEEE. The CDR3 loop reads CASSYASDRDNQPQHF. As DNA, the CDR3 is TGTGCCAGCAGCTACGCTAGTGACAGGGACAATCAGCCCCAGCATTTT. The entire variable domain, with the rest obtained from reference TRBV5-6 and TRBJ1-5, is as follows: DAGVTQSPTHLIKTRGQQVTLRCSPKSGHDTVSWYQQALGQGPQFIFQYYEEEERQRGNFPDRFSGHQFPNYSSELNVNALLLGDSALYLCASSYASDRDNQPQHFGDGTRLSIL.

The chain links TRBV6-5 to TRBJ1-3; 8 bases match TRBD1. The CDR3 spans 14 residues. The germline V gene has CDR1 MNHEY and CDR2 SVGAGI. The trim removed 7 bases at V and 6 bases at J, leaving 8 bases unmatched. This CDR3 is CASIGQGVQNTIYF. DNA of the CDR3: TGTGCCAGCATAGGACAGGGTGTACAAAACACCATATATTTT.